Listed below are T cell receptor beta chains from one sample, sequenced in a study of cytomegalovirus exposure and HLA in healthy donors. Generated by immunoSEQ multiplex PCR, the TCRdb table keeps only in-frame clones and is missing some. The sample includes under 150,000 clones, about 75% of them seen just once. Sequences were obtained from PBMCs. The receptors stem from a woman aged 25 to 39 in good health and CMV-seronegative. Each CDR3 is given with its conserved first and last residue.

TRBJ1-4 | TRBV5-4 | CASSLRDSREKLFF
TRBJ2-7 | TRBV5-6 | CASSWRGAGEQYF
TRBJ1-6 | TRBV27 | CASSPHGTENNSPLHF
TRBJ1-1 | TRBV5-1 | CASSALTGVDFFRQINTEAFF
TRBJ1-4 | TRBV30 | CAWSTGGGTNEKLFF
TRBJ1-1 | TRBV5-1 | CASRHQPTSPQAFF
TRBJ1-1 | TRBV5-4 | CASSLGAAGLSEAFF
TRBJ1-5 | TRBV2 | CASSEDRTSNQPQHF
TRBJ1-2 | TRBV6-1 | CASKPERQGFYGYTF
TRBJ2-3 | TRBV5-4 | CASSLPGLAGGGTDTQYF
TRBJ1-1 | TRBV5-1 | CASSWVGQQEAEAFF
TRBJ1-1 | TRBV19 | CASSSGWNTEAFF
TRBJ2-7 | TRBV12-5 | CASGPGTAHEQYF
TRBJ1-1 | TRBV6-6 | CASSDRMAEAFF
TRBJ2-7 | TRBV27 | CASSFSGGLAYEQYF
TRBJ2-2 | TRBV5-4 | CASSAPGLAGGRVGELFF
TRBJ1-1 | TRBV5-1 | CASKTGGEAFF
TRBJ1-1 | TRBV9 | CASGRGGLNTEAFF
TRBJ2-2 | TRBV9 | CASSVASDRPRANTGELFF
TRBJ1-3 | TRBV7-9 | CASSLGPGNTIYF
TRBJ1-2 | TRBV27 | CASSLGLNYGYTF
TRBJ2-7 | TRBV2 | CASSLSYEQYF
TRBJ1-2 | TRBV7-9 | CASGPLGYTF
TRBJ1-1 | TRBV2 | CASIRTATNTEAFF
TRBJ2-7 | TRBV19 | CASSIGASGNYEQYF
TRBJ1-6 | TRBV28 | CASTPARMRSPLHF
TRBJ2-5 | TRBV2 | CASMLIPGQGIRETQYF
TRBJ2-5 | TRBV5-1 | CASSLTGGKETQYF
TRBJ2-2 | TRBV14 | CASSQWTGQAGELFF
TRBJ1-1 | TRBV27 | CASSFGTGGPANTEAFF
TRBJ1-1 | TRBV25-1 | CASSFKSGHTEAFF
TRBJ1-1 | TRBV7-9 | CASSYDRTMNTEAFF
TRBJ1-1 | TRBV2 | CASSERPTGAGTEAFF
TRBJ1-1 | TRBV10-3 | CAASWTRQESNTEAFF
TRBJ1-2 | TRBV2 | CASRLDRDRYGYTF
TRBJ1-4 | TRBV5-1 | CASSLDRTANEKLFF
TRBJ1-2 | TRBV16 | CASSRPRWPLRHGYTF
TRBJ1-1 | TRBV30 | CAWTVRAQGGAFF
TRBJ1-6 | TRBV6-4 | CASSLTWTGSPLHF
TRBJ1-1 | TRBV9 | CASSVRGRGEAFF
TRBJ2-2 | TRBV4-2 | CASSQVDRGTGELFF